This record covers a single T cell receptor beta chain. The data originate from a study of blood T cell repertoires in COVID-19. The data were produced by immunoSEQ multiplex PCR, yet TCRdb's version contains in-frame clones alone and is incomplete. The data hold a few hundred thousand clones, with roughly 85% observed a single time. No more than 2 weeks before study entry, exposed participants had met a case of COVID-19. The clonotype was recovered from a woman aged 45-65 years who had been exposed to COVID-19. The sample consisted of PBMCs or T cells enriched from blood (not recorded which).

CDR3 bases: TGTGCCAGCAGCGCTTTGGCTCCCCAAACAGATACGCAGTATTTT. Residues: CASSALAPQTDTQYF. V is TRBV7-9 and J is TRBJ2-3, with D unclear. V lost 5 bases, J lost 3 bases, and 15 bases lay in between. CDR1 SEHNR and CDR2 FQNEAQ come from the germline V gene (reference sequence). This CDR3 comprises 15 residues. The full variable domain, with the rest looked up from reference TRBV7-9 and TRBJ2-3, is DTGVSQNPRHKITKRGQNVTFRCDPISEHNRLYWYRQTLGQGPEFLTYFQNEAQLEKSRLLSDRFSAERPKGSFSTLEIQRTEQGDSAMYLCASSALAPQTDTQYFGPGTRLTVL.